The clone carrying this T cell receptor (beta chain) has a count of ten or more. This record belongs to a study of neurological immune-mediated disorders. J lost 3 bases, V lost 3 bases, and 14 bases had no gene match. The V gene's germline CDR1 is DFQATT and CDR2 SNEGSKA (reference sequence). The CDR3 has 16 residues. TCRdb re-derived calls from the 5' RACE reads in MiXCR, one entry per CDR3 protein. Of 75,000 to 95,000 distinct CDR3 sequences in the sample, about a sixth were seen once. This sequence joins TRBV20-1 and TRBJ2-7, with TRBD1 matching 7 bases. The sample was PBMCs. The clonotype was recovered from a woman aged 40 to 50 in good health. CDR3 in amino acids: CSASATRRQGFYEQYF. The CDR3 coding sequence is TGCAGTGCTAGTGCGACGAGGAGACAGGGCTTCTACGAGCAGTACTTC.